A selection of T cell receptor beta chains follows, all from one sample in a study of blood T cell repertoires in COVID-19. Generated by immunoSEQ multiplex PCR, the TCRdb table keeps only in-frame clones and is missing some. The sample has about 360,000 clones; 75% to 90% are singletons. Sample: peripheral blood. The receptors derive from a woman aged 60-75 years with COVID-19, enrolled during active disease. Both conserved end residues are part of each CDR3. The D gene is left open where the match is weak. Rows may omit the clone size; those that give it use once, few, many or a size class.

TGTGCCAGCAGTTACGGTGCGGGGGCGGGGGAGAATACGCAGTATTTT,CASSYGAGAGENTQYF,TRBV6-5,16,TRBJ2-3,-,-
TGTGCCAGCTCACCACTAGGGACAGAAGGTGGCTACACCTTC,CASSPLGTEGGYTF,TRBV18,14,TRBJ1-2,-,TRBD1
TGCGCCAGCAGCTTGGTGGTACGGAGGACAGATACGCAGTATTTT,CASSLVVRRTDTQYF,TRBV5-1,15,TRBJ2-3,once,-
TGTGCCAGCAGTCCCCTTTCCTCGAACACTGAAGCTTTCTTT,CASSPLSSNTEAFF,TRBV3-1/TRBV3-2,14,TRBJ1-1,-,-
TGTGCCTGTGACAGGGTGGGCGGCTACACCTTC,CACDRVGGYTF,TRBV30,11,TRBJ1-2,-,TRBD1
TGTGCCAGCAGCCAAGGGACTCCTTTAGGGGAGCAGTACTTC,CASSQGTPLGEQYF,TRBV3-1/TRBV3-2,14,TRBJ2-7,once,-
TGTGCCAGCAGCCCCGGGACTAGCGGCCTCGGGGCCCAGTACTTC,CASSPGTSGLGAQYF,TRBV3-1/TRBV3-2,15,TRBJ2-5,-,TRBD2
TGTGCCAGCACCACCATACAGGGGGGGGGTGAGCAGTTCTTC,CASTTIQGGGEQFF,TRBV28,14,TRBJ2-1,once,-
TGTGCCAGCATCCTCCACAGGGAGAGTTTGTATTCACCCCTCCACTTT,CASILHRESLYSPLHF,TRBV21-1,16,TRBJ1-6,-,-
TGTGCCAGCAGCCCTTCGCGAGGAATTTATGGCTACACCTTC,CASSPSRGIYGYTF,TRBV13,14,TRBJ1-2,once,-
TGCGCCAGCAGCACCGGGGGGGACCCCTACAATGAGCAGTTCTTC,CASSTGGDPYNEQFF,TRBV5-1,15,TRBJ2-1,-,TRBD2
TGTGCCAGCAGCGCTGACAGGGTGGAATTAAAGTTC,CASSADRVELKF,TRBV7-3,12,TRBJ1-2,-,TRBD1
TGTGCCACCAGCAGATCAGGGAATTCACCCCTCCACTTT,CATSRSGNSPLHF,TRBV15,13,TRBJ1-6,-,-
TGTGCCAGCACCCCTCCGGGGACAACTCGGAGAGCTTTCTTT,CASTPPGTTRRAFF,TRBV14,14,TRBJ1-1,once,-
TGTGCCAGCAGTGCCGTGGGCTACACCTTC,CASSAVGYTF,TRBV6-4,10,TRBJ1-2,-,-
TGTGCCAGCAGCTTACAGGGTTTGAGGACTGAAGCTTTCTTT,CASSLQGLRTEAFF,TRBV9,14,TRBJ1-1,-,-
TGTGCCAGCACCCTTACCGGGGAGCTGTTTTTT,CASTLTGELFF,TRBV3-1/TRBV3-2,11,TRBJ2-2,-,-
TGTGCCTGGAGTTTGACAGGGGCCGGGGGCACCGGGGAGCTGTTTTTT,CAWSLTGAGGTGELFF,TRBV30,16,TRBJ2-2,-,TRBD1
TGTGCCAGCAGCGGGACAGGGGATTTAACAACTGAAGCTTTCTTT,CASSGTGDLTTEAFF,TRBV9,15,TRBJ1-1,-,TRBD1
TGTGCCAGCAGCTCGCAGGGTACCCGCACAGATACGCAGTATTTT,CASSSQGTRTDTQYF,TRBV11-2,15,TRBJ2-3,-,-
TGCAGCGTTGTATTTAGGGGAAGCTATGGCTACACCTTC,CSVVFRGSYGYTF,TRBV29-1,13,TRBJ1-2,-,-
TGTGCCAGCAGCGTACAGGGCTCAAACATTCAGTACTTC,CASSVQGSNIQYF,TRBV9,13,TRBJ2-4,-,-
TGTGCCAGCAGCTTGTCAGGGAACGTTTACGAGCAGTACTTC,CASSLSGNVYEQYF,TRBV5-6,14,TRBJ2-7,-,-
TGTGCCAGCAGCCAAGCCGGGACAGGGGGCATCGGGGAGCTGTTTTTT,CASSQAGTGGIGELFF,TRBV4-2,16,TRBJ2-2,-,TRBD1
TGTGTCAACCTAGGGGGCGCGGGGGGAAACACCATATATTTT,CVNLGGAGGNTIYF,TRBV27,14,TRBJ1-3,-,TRBD1
TGTGCCATCAGATCACAGGTCTCTGGAAACACCATATATTTT,CAIRSQVSGNTIYF,TRBV10-3,14,TRBJ1-3,once,-
TGTGCCAGCCGGAATCCAGGGGCTAGCGGGGCAGATACGCAGTATTTT,CASRNPGASGADTQYF,TRBV19,16,TRBJ2-3,-,TRBD2
TGTGCCAGCAGCGCCGGAGGGTGGGGGATTATGCAAGAGACCCAGTACTTC,CASSAGGWGIMQETQYF,TRBV9,17,TRBJ2-5,-,-
TGCAGCGTTGAAAGGACAGACCGTGCCTATGGCTACACCTTC,CSVERTDRAYGYTF,TRBV29-1,14,TRBJ1-2,-,-
TGTGCCAGCAGCTCGGACAGGGGAACTGAAGCTTTCTTT,CASSSDRGTEAFF,TRBV7-3,13,TRBJ1-1,-,TRBD1
TGTGCCAGCAGCTGGGTACCGGGACAGGCCCTCGGTGCCCCCTATGGCTACACCTTC,CASSWVPGQALGAPYGYTF,TRBV11-2,19,TRBJ1-2,-,TRBD1
TGTGCCAGCAGCCCCGGGACTAGCGGGGGCCCCGGGGAGCTGTTTTTT,CASSPGTSGGPGELFF,TRBV11-3,16,TRBJ2-2,-,TRBD2
TGTGCCAGCAGCTATACCTCCCTAGCGGGGGGGCAAGGGGTCAATGAGCAGTTCTTC,CASSYTSLAGGQGVNEQFF,TRBV11-2,19,TRBJ2-1,-,TRBD2
TGTGCCAGCAGACCAACCGACAGGGCGGTCGGCACTGAAGCTTTCTTT,CASRPTDRAVGTEAFF,TRBV11-3,16,TRBJ1-1,-,TRBD1
TGTGCCAGCAGGGGGGCAGGACAAGAGACCCAGTACTTC,CASRGAGQETQYF,TRBV5-4,13,TRBJ2-5,-,-
TGCGCCAGCAGCGCCACTCTACAGGGAAACACCATATATTTT,CASSATLQGNTIYF,TRBV5-1,14,TRBJ1-3,-,-
TGTGCCAGTAAAGACGCAGGGAACAATCAGCCCCAGCATTTT,CASKDAGNNQPQHF,TRBV19,14,TRBJ1-5,few,-
TGTGCCAGCAGTTATCGCGGGACGGTTGAAGCTTTCTTT,CASSYRGTVEAFF,TRBV6-2/TRBV6-3,13,TRBJ1-1,-,-
TGCGCCAGCAGGGATGAACAGAGGAACACTGAAGCTTTCTTT,CASRDEQRNTEAFF,TRBV4-3,14,TRBJ1-1,once,-
TGTGCCAGCAGTTTACCGGGCTATAATTCACCCCTCCACTTT,CASSLPGYNSPLHF,TRBV27,14,TRBJ1-6,-,-
TGTGCCAGCTCACCCCAAGACCTCACAGGGGTGGGTGGGGCCAACGTCCTGACTTTC,CASSPQDLTGVGGANVLTF,TRBV18,19,TRBJ2-6,-,TRBD1
TGTGCCAGCTCACCACGACCCGGGACAGGGGGGCATCAGCCCCAGCATTTT,CASSPRPGTGGHQPQHF,TRBV18,17,TRBJ1-5,-,TRBD1
TGTGCCAGCAGGCCTTCCCTAGGAGCCTACGAGCAGTACTTC,CASRPSLGAYEQYF,TRBV28,14,TRBJ2-7,-,-
TGTGCCACCAGCAAAAAGGGCGGGGTTGGCACAGATACGCAGTATTTT,CATSKKGGVGTDTQYF,TRBV15,16,TRBJ2-3,-,-
TGTGCCAGCAGCTTAATGGGGGGTCAGGAGTCCCAGTACTTC,CASSLMGGQESQYF,TRBV7-3,14,TRBJ2-5,-,-
TGCGCCAGCACACAGGGTAGGGAGACCCAGTACTTC,CASTQGRETQYF,TRBV10-2,12,TRBJ2-5,-,-
TGTGCCAGCAGCTTAGAACAGGGCTCTGGAAACACCATATATTTT,CASSLEQGSGNTIYF,TRBV7-7,15,TRBJ1-3,-,-
TGTGCCAGCAGCCAAGATCGCGTGGGGGCCCTATGGGGGCAAGAGACCCAGTACTTC,CASSQDRVGALWGQETQYF,TRBV3-1/TRBV3-2,19,TRBJ2-5,-,-
TGTGCCAGTAGTATAGATCCAGGGTTCAATCAGCCCCAGCATTTT,CASSIDPGFNQPQHF,TRBV19,15,TRBJ1-5,-,-
TGTGCCAGCAGCTCTCCTGGGGGGGCTGGGGGCACCGGGGAGCTGTTTTTT,CASSSPGGAGGTGELFF,TRBV5-4,17,TRBJ2-2,once,-
TGTGCCAGCAGTTCAATGACGGGTGAAAAACTGTTTTTT,CASSSMTGEKLFF,TRBV12-3/TRBV12-4,13,TRBJ1-4,-,-
TGTGCCAGCAGTCCGCGGGACAGGATATTCTACGAGCAGTACTTC,CASSPRDRIFYEQYF,TRBV7-8,15,TRBJ2-7,-,TRBD1
TGTGCCATCAGTGGAGGCCAGTATGGCTACACCTTC,CAISGGQYGYTF,TRBV10-3,12,TRBJ1-2,few,-
TGTGCAAGTCGCTTAGTTTCGACAGGGCTAAACTATGGCTACACCTTC,CASRLVSTGLNYGYTF,TRBV12-2,16,TRBJ1-2,-,-
TGTGCCAGCAGTCCAGGGGGCGGACGGACCCAGTACTTC,CASSPGGGRTQYF,TRBV27,13,TRBJ2-5,few,TRBD1
TGTGCCAGCTACATAGGGGGTAATCAGCCCCAGCATTTT,CASYIGGNQPQHF,TRBV2,13,TRBJ1-5,few,-
TGTGCCAGCAGCCAGTTTGAGGTCCCTACCGGGTGGAATGAGCAGTTCTTC,CASSQFEVPTGWNEQFF,TRBV14,17,TRBJ2-1,-,-
TGTGCCTGGAGTGTATTGACAGGCGATTCCTACGAGCAGTACTTC,CAWSVLTGDSYEQYF,TRBV30,15,TRBJ2-7,many,-
TGCAGCGTTGAAGTCGCCAGGGACTCTGGCTACACCTTC,CSVEVARDSGYTF,TRBV29-1,13,TRBJ1-2,-,-